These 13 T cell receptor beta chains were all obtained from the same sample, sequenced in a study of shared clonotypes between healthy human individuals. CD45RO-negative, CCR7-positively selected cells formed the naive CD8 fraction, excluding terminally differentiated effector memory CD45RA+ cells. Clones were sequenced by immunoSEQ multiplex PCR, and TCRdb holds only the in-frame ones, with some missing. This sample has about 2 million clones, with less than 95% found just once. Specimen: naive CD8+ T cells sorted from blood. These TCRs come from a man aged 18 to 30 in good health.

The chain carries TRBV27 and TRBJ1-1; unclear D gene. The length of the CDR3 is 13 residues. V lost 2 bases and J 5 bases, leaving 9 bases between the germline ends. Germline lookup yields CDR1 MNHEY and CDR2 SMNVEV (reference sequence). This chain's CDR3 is CASSLNWRTEAFF. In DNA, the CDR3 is TGTGCCAGCAGTTTAAATTGGCGGACTGAAGCTTTCTTT.

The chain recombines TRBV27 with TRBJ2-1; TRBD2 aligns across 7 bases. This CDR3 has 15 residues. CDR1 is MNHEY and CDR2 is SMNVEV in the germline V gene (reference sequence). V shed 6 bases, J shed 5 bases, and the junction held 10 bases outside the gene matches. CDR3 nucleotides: TGTGCCAGCAGGGGAGGACTAGGCTTAGACAATGAGCAGTTCTTC. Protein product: CASRGGLGLDNEQFF.

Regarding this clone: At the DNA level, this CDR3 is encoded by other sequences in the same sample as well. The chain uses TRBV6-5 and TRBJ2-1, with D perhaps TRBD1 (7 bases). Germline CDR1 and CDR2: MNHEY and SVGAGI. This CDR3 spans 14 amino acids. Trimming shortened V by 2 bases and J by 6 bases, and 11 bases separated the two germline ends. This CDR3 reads CASSYSQGGNEQFF. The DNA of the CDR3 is TGTGCCAGCAGTTACAGCCAGGGGGGCAATGAGCAGTTCTTC.

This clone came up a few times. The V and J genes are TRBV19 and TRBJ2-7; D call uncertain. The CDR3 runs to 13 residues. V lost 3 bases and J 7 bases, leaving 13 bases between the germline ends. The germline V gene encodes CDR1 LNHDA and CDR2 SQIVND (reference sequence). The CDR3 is CASSIRATEEQYF. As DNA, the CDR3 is TGTGCCAGTAGTATCCGAGCAACGGAGGAGCAGTACTTC.

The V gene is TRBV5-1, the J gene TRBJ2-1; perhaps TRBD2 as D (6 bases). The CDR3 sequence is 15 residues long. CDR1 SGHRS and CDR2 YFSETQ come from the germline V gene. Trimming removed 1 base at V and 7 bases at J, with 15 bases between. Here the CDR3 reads CASSLLLGRENEQFF. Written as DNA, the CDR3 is TGCGCCAGCAGCTTGTTACTTGGCCGGGAGAATGAGCAGTTCTTC.

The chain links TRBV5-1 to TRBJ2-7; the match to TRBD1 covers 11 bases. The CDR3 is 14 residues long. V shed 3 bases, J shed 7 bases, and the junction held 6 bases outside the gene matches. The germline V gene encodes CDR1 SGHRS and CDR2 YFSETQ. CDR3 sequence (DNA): TGCGCCAGCAGCTGGACCGGGACAGGGGGGGAGCAGTACTTC. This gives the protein CASSWTGTGGEQYF.

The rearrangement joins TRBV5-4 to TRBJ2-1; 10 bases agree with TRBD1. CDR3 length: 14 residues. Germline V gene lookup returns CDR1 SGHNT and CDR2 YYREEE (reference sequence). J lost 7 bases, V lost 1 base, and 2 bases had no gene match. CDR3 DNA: TGTGCCAGCAGCTTGCCGGGACAGGGGAATGAGCAGTTCTTC. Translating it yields CASSLPGQGNEQFF.

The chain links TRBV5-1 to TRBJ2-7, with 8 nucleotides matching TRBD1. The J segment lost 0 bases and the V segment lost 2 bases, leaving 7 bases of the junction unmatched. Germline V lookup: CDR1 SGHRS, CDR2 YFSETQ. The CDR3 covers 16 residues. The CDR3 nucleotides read TGCGCCAGCAGCTTTGGTGGACAGGGCGGCTCCTACGAGCAGTACTTC. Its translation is CASSFGGQGGSYEQYF.

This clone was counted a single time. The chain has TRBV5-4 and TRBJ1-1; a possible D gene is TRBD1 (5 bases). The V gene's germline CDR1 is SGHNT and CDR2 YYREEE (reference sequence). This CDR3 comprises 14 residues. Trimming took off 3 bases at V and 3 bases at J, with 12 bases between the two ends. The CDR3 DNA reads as TGTGCCAGCAGCTCCTGGGGGGGGGACACTGAAGCTTTCTTT. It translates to CASSSWGGDTEAFF.

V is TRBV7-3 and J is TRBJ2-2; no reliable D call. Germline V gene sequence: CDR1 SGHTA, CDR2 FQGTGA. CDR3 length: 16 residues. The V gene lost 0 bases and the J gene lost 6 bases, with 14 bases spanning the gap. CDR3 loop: CASSLTFPPAPGELFF. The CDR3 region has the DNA TGTGCCAGCAGCTTAACGTTTCCCCCAGCGCCCGGGGAGCTGTTTTTT.

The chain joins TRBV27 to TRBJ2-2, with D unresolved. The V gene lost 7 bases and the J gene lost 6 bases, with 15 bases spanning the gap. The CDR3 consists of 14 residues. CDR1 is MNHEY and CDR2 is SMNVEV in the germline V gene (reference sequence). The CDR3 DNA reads TGTGCCAGCACCCCAATCCCCCCCGCCGGGGAGCTGTTTTTT. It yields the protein CASTPIPPAGELFF.

The CDR3, as DNA: TGTGCCAGCAGTGAAAGGGGGGCGGACGTCTACGATAATTCACCCCTCCACTTT. Translated, it gives CASSERGADVYDNSPLHF. The genes are TRBV6-1 and TRBJ1-6; D might be TRBD1 (6 bases). CDR1 is MNHNS and CDR2 is SASEGT in the germline V gene. V lost 2 bases, J lost 5 bases, and 19 bases lay in between. This CDR3 region has 18 residues.

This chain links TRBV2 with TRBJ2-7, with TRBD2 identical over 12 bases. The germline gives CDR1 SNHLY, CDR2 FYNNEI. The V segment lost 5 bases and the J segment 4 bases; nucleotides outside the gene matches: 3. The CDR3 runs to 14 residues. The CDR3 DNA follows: TGTGCCAGCAGTCTAGCGGGAGGGATTTACGAGCAGTACTTC. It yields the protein CASSLAGGIYEQYF.